This is a list of T cell receptor beta chains from one sample in a study of blood T cell repertoires in COVID-19. Libraries were prepared by immunoSEQ multiplex PCR; TCRdb keeps only in-frame clonotypes and omits some of them. The sample has approximately 230,000 clones, around 83% seen once. The specimen was peripheral blood. These receptors were collected from a man aged 80 or over with acute or convalescent COVID-19. CDR3s include the opening cysteine and the closing phenylalanine or tryptophan. D genes are given only for firm matches. Size tells how often a clone was seen (once, few, many) or the class of an expanded clone, and some rows leave it out.

d_gene	v_gene	abundance	j_gene	CDR3nt	CDR3aa
-	TRBV15	-	TRBJ1-4	TGTGCCACCAGCAACAGCCCGCAGGGAAATGAAAAACTGTTTTTT	CATSNSPQGNEKLFF
TRBD1	TRBV7-6	-	TRBJ1-3	TGTGCCAGCAGCCTCGACAGGGGGCTCTCTGGAAACACCATATATTTT	CASSLDRGLSGNTIYF
TRBD1	TRBV2	-	TRBJ2-7	TGTGCCAGCAGTGAAGGACTCCCGGACAGGGTATCCTACGAGCAGTACTTC	CASSEGLPDRVSYEQYF
TRBD1	TRBV18	-	TRBJ2-7	TGTGCCAGCTCATTTTTAGACAGGGGAACGTCCTACGAGCAGTACTTC	CASSFLDRGTSYEQYF
TRBD1	TRBV18	-	TRBJ1-2	TGTGCCAGCTCACCACGACAGGGGGCCAGAGGCTACACCTTC	CASSPRQGARGYTF
-	TRBV15	-	TRBJ2-7	TGTGCCACCAGCAGAGACCTCTACGAGCAGTACTTC	CATSRDLYEQYF
-	TRBV30	-	TRBJ2-1	TGTGCCTGGAGTGCCAAGGACTCCTATTACAATGAGCAGTTCTTC	CAWSAKDSYYNEQFF
-	TRBV21-1	-	TRBJ1-5	TGTGCCAGCAGCACCCATCCCGGACAGGGAAACCAGCCCCAGCATTTT	CASSTHPGQGNQPQHF
-	TRBV4-2	-	TRBJ1-4	TGTGCCAGCAGCCGAGGACAAGGGAATGAAAAACTGTTTTTT	CASSRGQGNEKLFF
-	TRBV5-1	-	TRBJ1-3	TGCGCCAGCAGCTTAGGAGGGGCCCGCTCTGGAAACACCATATATTTT	CASSLGGARSGNTIYF
-	TRBV7-3	many	TRBJ2-1	TGTGCCAGCAGCCGACAGGTCACCCTCCCCAATGAGCAGTTCTTC	CASSRQVTLPNEQFF
-	TRBV7-9	-	TRBJ2-2	TGTGCCAGCAGCGTTATGGGGCTCGCGAACACCGGGGAGCTGTTTTTT	CASSVMGLANTGELFF
-	TRBV27	-	TRBJ2-7	TGTGCCAGCAGTTTAAGGAGGGGGCAACGCGAGCAGTACTTC	CASSLRRGQREQYF
-	TRBV6-2/TRBV6-3	once	TRBJ2-7	TGTGCCAGCAGTTACTACGGGAACGAGCAGTACTTC	CASSYYGNEQYF
-	TRBV11-2	-	TRBJ2-3	TGTGCCAGCAGCTCCTTCACAGATACGCAGTATTTT	CASSSFTDTQYF
TRBD1	TRBV27	-	TRBJ2-5	TGTGCCAGCAGTTTCAGACAGGGTGGGACCCAGTACTTC	CASSFRQGGTQYF
TRBD1	TRBV19	-	TRBJ2-7	TGTGCCAGTAGTATAAGACAGGGGCCCCCCTACGAGCAGTACTTC	CASSIRQGPPYEQYF
-	TRBV5-1	-	TRBJ2-4	TGCGCCAGCAGCTTGATCCTCGGGGCCAAAAACATTCAGTACTTC	CASSLILGAKNIQYF
TRBD1	TRBV7-9	-	TRBJ2-3	TGTGCCAGCAGCAATATGGGACAGCCCACAGATACGCAGTATTTT	CASSNMGQPTDTQYF
-	TRBV28	-	TRBJ2-7	TGTGCCAGCAGTTTTAACAGATACTACGAGCAGTACTTC	CASSFNRYYEQYF
-	TRBV7-3	-	TRBJ2-1	TGTGCCAGCAGCCCTCGGTCGGACAGAATTTACAATGAGCAGTTCTTC	CASSPRSDRIYNEQFF
-	TRBV5-6	-	TRBJ1-2	TGTGCCAGCAGCCCGCGAGGCCCTAACTATGGCTACACCTTC	CASSPRGPNYGYTF
TRBD1	TRBV10-3	few	TRBJ1-5	TGTGCCAGTGCTCGACAGGGGATTGATAGCAATCAGCCCCAGCATTTT	CASARQGIDSNQPQHF
TRBD2	TRBV7-9	-	TRBJ2-2	TGTGCCAGCAGCCAGATTCTAGCGGGCCCGGCGACAGCCGGGGAGCTGTTTTTT	CASSQILAGPATAGELFF
-	TRBV6-5	-	TRBJ1-5	TGTGCCAGCACCCCAGGACGGACAGTCAATCAGCCCCAGCATTTT	CASTPGRTVNQPQHF
-	TRBV23-1	-	TRBJ2-7	TGCGCCGGGGGGAGGTTGATACGGGCCAGCTACGAGCAGTACTTC	CAGGRLIRASYEQYF
TRBD1	TRBV13	-	TRBJ1-2	TGTGCCAGCAGCTACCGCCATCAGGGGGCGCTTGGCTACACCTTC	CASSYRHQGALGYTF
-	TRBV13	-	TRBJ2-3	TGTACCAGCAGCAAGAGTACTCGCACAGATACGCAGTATTTT	CTSSKSTRTDTQYF
-	TRBV7-8	-	TRBJ1-6	TGTGCCAGCAGCGGGAGGACTCGCCTTAATTCACCCCTCCACTTT	CASSGRTRLNSPLHF
-	TRBV28	-	TRBJ1-3	TGTGCCAGCATCTCCTCGGCGGGGGATCGAAACACCATATATTTT	CASISSAGDRNTIYF
TRBD2	TRBV2	-	TRBJ2-3	TGTGCCCTCCAAATTCCCGGCGGGGGGCACACAGATACGCAGTATTTT	CALQIPGGGHTDTQYF
TRBD1	TRBV2	-	TRBJ1-3	TGTGCCAGCAGGACTAACAGGGGTTCTGGAAACACCATATATTTT	CASRTNRGSGNTIYF
-	TRBV11-2	-	TRBJ1-4	TGTGCCAGCAGCTCTCATCAGGGGTCAAGGGAAAAACTGTTTTTT	CASSSHQGSREKLFF
TRBD1	TRBV10-2	-	TRBJ2-5	TGCGCCAGCAGTGAGAGGACAGGTTGGGAGACCCAGTACTTC	CASSERTGWETQYF
TRBD1	TRBV12-5	-	TRBJ2-7	TGTGCTAGTGGTTTTAGGGACAGGGAAAGCTACGAGCAGTACTTC	CASGFRDRESYEQYF
TRBD1	TRBV6-6	-	TRBJ2-2	TGTGCCAGCAGTTACGGACAGGGGTTCGGCGGGGAGCTGTTTTTT	CASSYGQGFGGELFF
-	TRBV27	-	TRBJ1-6	TGTGCCAGCAGTTTATCCCACAGAAATTCACCCCTCCACTTT	CASSLSHRNSPLHF
-	TRBV20-1	-	TRBJ1-1	TGCAGTGCTAGATTGGCAACTGAAGCTTTCTTT	CSARLATEAFF
TRBD1	TRBV5-1	-	TRBJ1-1	TGCGCCAGCAGCTTGGGGGACAGGTCAATGAACACTGAAGCTTTCTTT	CASSLGDRSMNTEAFF
TRBD1	TRBV6-5	-	TRBJ2-7	TGTGCCAGCAGGGGTACGACAGGGGCTGTGTACGAGCAGTACTTC	CASRGTTGAVYEQYF